This T cell receptor beta chain was sequenced for a study of T cell responses to AZD1222 COVID-19 vaccine. Study-level points and caveats: CD4 TCRs covered the whole spike, strongest at regions 160-218 and 743-854. A rise in Spike-specific TCR breadth and depth followed two AZD1222 doses. Repertoire sampling occurred only after the peak T cell response. AZD1222 recipients seropositive at baseline numbered only five or six.

This clone occurred once. What it recognizes is unknown. Generated by immunoSEQ multiplex PCR, the TCRdb table keeps only in-frame clones and is missing some. The sample consists of about 120,000 clones, 75% to 90% of them appearing once. The CDR3 extends over 16 amino acids. Trimming stripped 5 bases from V and 2 bases from J, with 20 bases between. Per germline, CDR1 SGHKS and CDR2 YYEKEE (reference sequence). This clonotype originated in an adult in good health. The input for sequencing was peripheral blood, taken on day 0 of AZD1222 vaccination. The chain uses TRBV5-5 and TRBJ2-7, with D possibly being TRBD2 (5 bases). CDR3 DNA: TGTGCCAGCAGGTCCGGGGTCGACTACACTCCCTACGAGCAGTACTTC. Its protein is CASRSGVDYTPYEQYF.